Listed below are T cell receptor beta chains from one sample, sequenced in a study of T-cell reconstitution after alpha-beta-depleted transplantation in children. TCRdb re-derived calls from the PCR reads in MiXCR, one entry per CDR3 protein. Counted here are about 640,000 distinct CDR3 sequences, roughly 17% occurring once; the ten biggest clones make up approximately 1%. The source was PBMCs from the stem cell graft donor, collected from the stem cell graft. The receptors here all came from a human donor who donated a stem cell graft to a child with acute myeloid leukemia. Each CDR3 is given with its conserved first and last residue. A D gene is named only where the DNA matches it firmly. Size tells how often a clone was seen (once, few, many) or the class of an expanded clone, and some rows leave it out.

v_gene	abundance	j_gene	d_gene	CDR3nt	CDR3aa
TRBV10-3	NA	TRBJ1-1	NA	TGTGCCATCAGTTCGGGGGCGCGGGCGACCACTGAAGCTTTCTTT	CAISSGARATTEAFF
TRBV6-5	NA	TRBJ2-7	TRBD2	TGTGCCAGCAGTTACCTAAGCGGGGGGGTCTCCTACGAGCAGTACTTC	CASSYLSGGVSYEQYF
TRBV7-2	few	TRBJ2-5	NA	TGTGCCAGCAGTATCGGACAACCCCAAGAGACCCAGTACTTC	CASSIGQPQETQYF
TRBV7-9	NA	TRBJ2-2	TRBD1	TGTGCCAGCAGCCTTCCGGGACAGCGTACCGGGGAGCTGTTTTTT	CASSLPGQRTGELFF
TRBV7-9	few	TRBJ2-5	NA	TGTGCCAGCAGCTTAGTAGGGATCAGGGAGACCCAGTACTTC	CASSLVGIRETQYF
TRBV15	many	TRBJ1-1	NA	TGTGCCACCAGCCCATGGGGCAGCTTGAACACTGAAGCTTTCTTT	CATSPWGSLNTEAFF
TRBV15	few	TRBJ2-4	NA	TGTGCCACCAGCAGTGAGAAAGCGCTAGCCAAAAACATTCAGTACTTC	CATSSEKALAKNIQYF
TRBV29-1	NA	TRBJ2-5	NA	TGCAGCGTTGAAGACCCTAAAGAGACCCAGTACTTC	CSVEDPKETQYF
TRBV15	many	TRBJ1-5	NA	TGTGCCACCAGCAGCGAATCAGGGGAACAGCCCCAGCATTTT	CATSSESGEQPQHF
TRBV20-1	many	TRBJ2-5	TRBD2	TGCAGTGCTGTGACTAGCGAGACCCAGTACTTC	CSAVTSETQYF
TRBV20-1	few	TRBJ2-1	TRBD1	TGCAGTGCTAGAGAAGGGACAGGCGCCTACAATGAGCAGTTCTTC	CSAREGTGAYNEQFF
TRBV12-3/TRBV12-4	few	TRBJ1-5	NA	TGTGCCAGCAGTTCCCGGGTCCAAGGGAGCAATCAGCCCCAGCATTTT	CASSSRVQGSNQPQHF
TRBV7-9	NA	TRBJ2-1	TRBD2	TGTGCCAGCAGCCCGGGACTAGCGGGTCCGGATGAGCAGTTCTTC	CASSPGLAGPDEQFF
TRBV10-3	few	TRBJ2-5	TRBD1	TGTGCCACCGGACAGGTTCAAGAGACCCAGTACTTC	CATGQVQETQYF
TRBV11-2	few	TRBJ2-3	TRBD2	TGTGCCAGCATCCCAGGGACGGGGGGTCCCAAGGATACGCAGTATTTT	CASIPGTGGPKDTQYF
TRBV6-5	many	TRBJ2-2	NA	TGTGCCAGCAGTTACTCGTGGGGGGACGGCACCGGGGAGCTGTTTTTT	CASSYSWGDGTGELFF
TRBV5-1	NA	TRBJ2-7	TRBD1	TGCGCCAGCAGCTTGGGCGGTACCGGGACAGGCTACGAGCAGTACTTC	CASSLGGTGTGYEQYF
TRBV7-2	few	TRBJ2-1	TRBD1	TGTGCCAGCAGCTTATGGGCCGGGACAGGGGTCTACAATGAGCAGTTCTTC	CASSLWAGTGVYNEQFF
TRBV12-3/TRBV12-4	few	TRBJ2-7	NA	TGTGCCAGCATCCTCTCGGGATCCTCCTACGAGCAGTACTTC	CASILSGSSYEQYF
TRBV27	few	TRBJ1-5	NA	TGTGCCAGCAGCTGGAACCGAAATCAGCCCCAGCATTTT	CASSWNRNQPQHF
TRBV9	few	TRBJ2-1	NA	TGTGCCAGCAGCGTGGCGACGTTAAGTGAGCAGTTCTTC	CASSVATLSEQFF
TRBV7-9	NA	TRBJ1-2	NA	TGTGCCAGCAGCTTAGAAGGGTTACGGAACTATGGCTACACCTTC	CASSLEGLRNYGYTF
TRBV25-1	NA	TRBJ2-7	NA	TGTGCCAGCAGTGAGGGGTTAGGGACATCCTACGAGCAGTACTTC	CASSEGLGTSYEQYF
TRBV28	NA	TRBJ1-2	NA	TGTGCCAGCAGTTTACTAATAGGGAGCTACACCTTC	CASSLLIGSYTF
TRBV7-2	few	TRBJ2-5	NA	TGTGCCAGCGGCTTTTGGGGGGCAGATTACCAAGAGACCCAGTACTTC	CASGFWGADYQETQYF
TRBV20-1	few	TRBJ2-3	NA	TGCAGTGCTGGAGGGAGGGGGAACACAGATACGCAGTATTTT	CSAGGRGNTDTQYF
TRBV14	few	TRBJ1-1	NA	TGTGCCAGCAGCCAAGAGCCACCGGGAAACACTGAAGCTTTCTTT	CASSQEPPGNTEAFF
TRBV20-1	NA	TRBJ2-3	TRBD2	TGCAGTGCCCTAAGCGGGGGCACAGATACGCAGTATTTT	CSALSGGTDTQYF
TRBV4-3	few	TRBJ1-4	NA	TGCGCCAGCAGCCGCGGTCTAGGGACAACTAATGAAAAACTGTTTTTT	CASSRGLGTTNEKLFF
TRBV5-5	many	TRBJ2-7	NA	TGTGCCAGCAGCTTGCACAGGTACTACGAGCAGTACTTC	CASSLHRYYEQYF
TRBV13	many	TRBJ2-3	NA	TGTGCCAGCAGCTTAGGCGGGGGGACACTAGATACGCAGTATTTT	CASSLGGGTLDTQYF
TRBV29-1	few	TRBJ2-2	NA	TGCAGCGTTGAAACCGCCGGGGCTTCGGCGAACACCGGGGAGCTGTTTTTT	CSVETAGASANTGELFF
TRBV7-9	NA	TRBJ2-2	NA	TGTGCCAGCAGCCCGGTAAAGACCGGGGAGCTGTTTTTT	CASSPVKTGELFF
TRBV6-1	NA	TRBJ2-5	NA	TGTGCCAGCCTTAACCCTAGCGAGGAAGAGACCCAGTACTTC	CASLNPSEEETQYF
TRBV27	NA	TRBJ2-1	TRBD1	TGTGCCAGCAGCTCCTCCGGGACAGGTTACAATGAGCAGTTCTTC	CASSSSGTGYNEQFF
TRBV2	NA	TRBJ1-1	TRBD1	TGTGCCAGCAAGGACAGGCGGCTGACTGAAGCTTTCTTT	CASKDRRLTEAFF
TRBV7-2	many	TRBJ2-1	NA	TGTGCCAGCAGCCAATCAGGTTACAATGAGCAGTTCTTC	CASSQSGYNEQFF
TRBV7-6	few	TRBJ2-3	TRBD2	TGTGCCAGCAGCTGGGCCCGTGGGACTAGCGGGGGGGCCGGCACAGATACGCAGTATTTT	CASSWARGTSGGAGTDTQYF
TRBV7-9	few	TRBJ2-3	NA	TGTGCCAGCAGCTTAGCGGGACTCACGTTCGATACGCAGTATTTT	CASSLAGLTFDTQYF
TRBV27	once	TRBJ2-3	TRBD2	TGTGCCAGCAGTCGAAATCTAGCGGTCGGGATAGATACGCAGTATTTT	CASSRNLAVGIDTQYF
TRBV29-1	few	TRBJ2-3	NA	TGCAGCGTTTCTAAGGGCGGTATCACAGATACGCAGTATTTT	CSVSKGGITDTQYF
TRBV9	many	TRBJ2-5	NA	TGTGCCAGCAGCGAGGGGACTGGAGGGACCCAGTACTTC	CASSEGTGGTQYF
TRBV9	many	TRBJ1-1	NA	TGTGCCAGCAGCGTAGTGGCTGAAGCTTTCTTT	CASSVVAEAFF
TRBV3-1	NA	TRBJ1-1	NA	TGTGCCAGCAGCCAAGTTGCGGCGGAAGCTTTCTTT	CASSQVAAEAFF
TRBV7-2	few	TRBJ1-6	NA	TGTGCCAGCAGCTTAGTGGCAGACCGAACTTCACCCCTCCACTTT	CASSLVADRTSPLHF